Listed below are T cell receptor beta chains from one sample, sequenced in a study of regulatory T cells in long-lasting Graves disease. TCRdb independently ran MiXCR on the multiplex PCR reads; one entry per CDR3 protein. The repertoire holds around 460,000 distinct CDR3 sequences, with about 22% as singletons. Specimen: peripheral blood mononuclear cells (PBMCs), collected when the disease was refractory, from a patient treated with antithyroid drugs. The receptor source for this set is a female donor with Graves disease. The CDR3 runs from the conserved cysteine through the conserved F or W. The D gene is left open where the match is weak. A row's size may be missing; if present it is once, few, many or a size class.

.	TRBJ1-2	TRBV5-1	many	CASSEQEVRTF	TGCGCCAGCAGCGAACAGGAGGTTCGCACCTTC
.	TRBJ1-2	TRBV2	many	CASGRDYGYTF	TGTGCCAGCGGCCGGGACTATGGCTACACCTTC
.	TRBJ1-2	TRBV7-9	few	CASSQDPVQGHYGYTF	TGTGCCAGCAGTCAAGACCCGGTCCAGGGCCACTATGGCTACACCTTC
.	TRBJ1-5	TRBV25-1	few	CASSEWGGANQPQHF	TGTGCCAGCAGTGAATGGGGCGGGGCCAATCAGCCCCAGCATTTT
.	TRBJ2-7	TRBV3-2	many	CASSQGTGCYEQYF	TGTGCCAGCAGCCAGGGGACAGGTTGCTACGAGCAGTACTTC
.	TRBJ2-7	TRBV12-3/TRBV12-4	few	CASSSRDFDDEQYF	TGTGCCAGCAGTTCCAGGGACTTCGATGACGAGCAGTACTTC
.	TRBJ1-1	TRBV28	many	CASSPPGFTEAFF	TGTGCCAGCAGTCCCCCTGGTTTCACTGAAGCTTTCTTT
.	TRBJ2-3	TRBV29-1	.	CSVDPTDTQYF	TGCAGCGTTGACCCGACAGATACGCAGTATTTT
TRBD2	TRBJ2-1	TRBV20-1	.	CSARGGIGTSGSYNEQFF	TGCAGTGCTAGAGGGGGAATCGGGACTAGCGGTTCCTACAATGAGCAGTTCTTC
.	TRBJ1-6	TRBV27	.	CASSFTGRPAEPLHF	TGTGCCAGCAGTTTCACAGGCCGTCCGGCCGAACCCCTCCACTTT
.	TRBJ1-6	TRBV6-2/TRBV6-3	many	CASSNYNSPLHF	TGTGCCAGCAGTAACTATAATTCACCCCTCCACTTT
.	TRBJ1-3	TRBV11-3	few	CASSLGGSLGNTIYF	TGTGCCAGCAGCTTGGGAGGGTCCTTGGGAAACACCATATATTTT
.	TRBJ2-7	TRBV20-1	many	CSAKRKWESPAKQYF	TGCAGTGCGAAAAGGAAGTGGGAGAGTCCGGCTAAGCAGTACTTC
.	TRBJ2-3	TRBV6-5	once	CASSYQGPSTDTQYF	TGTGCCAGCAGTTACCAAGGGCCGAGCACAGATACGCAGTATTTT
TRBD2	TRBJ2-5	TRBV11-2	many	CASSLRLAGATKETQYF	TGTGCCAGCAGCTTACGACTAGCGGGGGCGACAAAAGAGACCCAGTACTTC
.	TRBJ2-7	TRBV6-9	.	CASSLLAVRFEQYF	TGTGCCAGCAGCTTATTAGCAGTTCGGTTCGAGCAGTACTTC
.	TRBJ1-2	TRBV28	many	CASSDGVGYTF	TGTGCCAGCAGTGATGGGGTTGGCTACACCTTC
.	TRBJ1-2	TRBV2	many	CASSEALRESGYTF	TGTGCCAGCAGTGAAGCGCTGAGGGAGAGTGGCTACACCTTC
TRBD2	TRBJ2-1	TRBV20-1	.	CSARETSGSGHEQFF	TGCAGTGCGAGGGAGACTAGCGGGAGTGGGCATGAGCAGTTCTTC
TRBD1	TRBJ1-1	TRBV28	many	CASSFLAGRQGRGTEAFF	TGTGCCAGCAGTTTTTTGGCCGGGCGACAGGGTCGGGGCACTGAAGCTTTCTTT
TRBD2	TRBJ2-5	TRBV19	many	CASSIGAGDGETQYF	TGTGCCAGTAGTATCGGAGCGGGAGATGGGGAGACCCAGTACTTC
TRBD1	TRBJ1-6	TRBV19	.	CANSTTSGQEYPHF	TGTGCCAATAGTACGACCTCGGGACAGGAGTATCCCCACTTT
.	TRBJ1-1	TRBV19	.	CASSVGTPTEAFF	TGTGCCAGTAGTGTCGGGACGCCCACTGAAGCTTTCTTT
TRBD2	TRBJ2-5	TRBV7-3	many	CASSRGLAGGGETQYF	TGTGCCAGCAGCCGCGGACTAGCGGGGGGGGGAGAGACCCAGTACTTC
TRBD2	TRBJ2-4	TRBV7-9	.	CASSLGTSGLAKNIQYF	TGTGCCAGCAGCTTAGGGACTAGCGGGTTAGCCAAAAACATTCAGTACTTC
.	TRBJ1-6	TRBV2	many	CASSEGTAFGALHF	TGTGCCAGCAGTGAGGGGACCGCATTCGGAGCCCTCCACTTT
TRBD2	TRBJ2-5	TRBV29-1	.	CSVRGGVETQYF	TGCAGCGTCCGGGGAGGGGTAGAGACCCAGTACTTC
.	TRBJ1-2	TRBV3-1	many	CASSQGRPDYGYTF	TGTGCCAGCAGCCAAGGCAGACCGGACTATGGCTACACCTTC
.	TRBJ2-1	TRBV24-1	once	CATSGRGGLRTYNEQFF	TGTGCCACCAGTGGGCGAGGTGGATTAAGGACCTACAATGAGCAGTTCTTC
.	TRBJ2-2	TRBV11-3	many	CASRPQDTGELFF	TGTGCCAGCAGACCTCAAGACACCGGGGAGCTGTTTTTT
.	TRBJ1-6	TRBV2	many	CASSGENNSYNSPLHF	TGTGCCAGCAGCGGAGAGAACAACTCCTATAATTCACCCCTCCACTTT
.	TRBJ1-1	TRBV12-3/TRBV12-4	many	CASRRQVDTEAFF	TGTGCCAGCAGACGACAGGTTGACACTGAAGCTTTCTTT
.	TRBJ2-7	TRBV6-1	many	CASSQQGDEQYF	TGTGCCAGCAGTCAACAGGGCGACGAGCAGTACTTC
.	TRBJ1-5	TRBV15	many	CATSRAGGTGQPQHF	TGTGCCACCAGCAGAGCCGGGGGCACAGGTCAGCCCCAGCATTTT
TRBD1	TRBJ1-2	TRBV25-1	few	CASSDPLRPGQGNGYTF	TGTGCCAGCAGTGATCCTCTCCGCCCGGGACAGGGAAATGGCTACACCTTC
TRBD2	TRBJ2-5	TRBV28	many	CASRSGLAGETQYF	TGTGCCAGCAGGTCGGGACTAGCCGGAGAGACCCAGTACTTC
TRBD2	TRBJ2-6	TRBV10-3	few	CATAGEPISGANVLTF	TGTGCTACAGCGGGGGAGCCGATATCTGGGGCCAACGTCCTGACTTTC
.	TRBJ1-1	TRBV6-1	many	CASVPRHESTEAFF	TGTGCCAGCGTCCCGCGTCACGAGAGCACTGAAGCTTTCTTT
.	TRBJ1-1	TRBV12-3/TRBV12-4	many	CASSLGSGVDTEAFF	TGTGCCAGCAGTTTAGGTTCTGGGGTTGACACTGAAGCTTTCTTT
.	TRBJ1-2	TRBV6-1	many	CASSDRGGPDYGYTF	TGTGCCAGCAGCGACCGGGGGGGGCCTGACTATGGCTACACCTTC
TRBD2	TRBJ2-1	TRBV4-1	.	CASSQDIRGGPNEQFF	TGCGCCAGCAGCCAAGATATACGGGGGGGGCCCAATGAGCAGTTCTTC
.	TRBJ2-7	TRBV7-9	few	CASSLAYYEQYF	TGTGCCAGCAGCTTAGCTTACTACGAGCAGTACTTC
TRBD1	TRBJ1-2	TRBV28	many	CASSTSNRGYGYTF	TGTGCCAGCAGTACAAGCAACAGGGGCTATGGCTACACCTTC
TRBD2	TRBJ2-2	TRBV10-3	.	CASTVTSRERAGELFF	TGTGCCAGCACCGTCACTTCGCGGGAGCGGGCCGGGGAGCTGTTTTTT
.	TRBJ1-5	TRBV30	.	CAWTHREQPQHF	TGTGCCTGGACGCATCGGGAGCAGCCCCAGCATTTT
.	TRBJ1-2	TRBV15	many	CATSRVGQTAGYTF	TGTGCCACCAGCAGGGTGGGGCAAACCGCTGGCTACACCTTC
.	TRBJ2-7	TRBV7-9	.	CASSTDSRTYEQYF	TGTGCCAGCAGTACGGACAGTCGAACCTACGAGCAGTACTTC
TRBD2	TRBJ2-1	TRBV11-2	once	CASSLWRGGPYNEQFF	TGTGCCAGCAGCTTATGGCGGGGGGGCCCCTACAATGAGCAGTTCTTC
.	TRBJ2-1	TRBV28	.	CASGTSDNEQFF	TGTGCCAGCGGGACATCTGACAATGAGCAGTTCTTC
.	TRBJ2-6	TRBV5-1	few	CASIADGSGANVLTF	TGCGCCAGCATTGCCGACGGCTCTGGGGCCAACGTCCTGACTTTC
.	TRBJ2-5	TRBV7-3	many	CASSSPGKAQYF	TGTGCCAGCAGCTCCCCAGGGAAGGCCCAGTACTTC
.	TRBJ1-1	TRBV11-2	many	CAAQTWARPEAFF	TGTGCCGCACAAACCTGGGCTAGACCTGAAGCTTTCTTT
.	TRBJ1-2	TRBV5-1	.	CASSLGTASYGYTF	TGCGCCAGCAGCTTGGGGACCGCGTCCTATGGCTACACCTTC
.	TRBJ1-2	TRBV2	many	CATQRARDYGYTF	TGTGCCACCCAGCGCGCCAGGGACTATGGCTACACCTTC
.	TRBJ2-3	TRBV28	.	CASSREGDRFSDTQYF	TGTGCCAGCAGTAGGGAGGGGGACAGGTTTTCAGATACGCAGTATTTT